Presented here are 32 T cell receptor beta chains from one specimen sequenced in a study of cytomegalovirus exposure and HLA in healthy donors. PCR used 60 Vbeta primers and 13 Jbeta primers. The repertoire was sequenced with immunoSEQ multiplex PCR; TCRdb's copy has only in-frame clones and lacks some. The table includes over 60,000 clones, roughly three quarters detected once. Input material: PBMCs. These receptors originate from a man between 18 and 35 years old in good health and CMV-seronegative.

The chain carries TRBV28 and TRBJ2-7, with D perhaps TRBD1 (5 bases). The CDR3 totals 13 residues. Trimming took off 6 bases at V and 0 bases at J, with 9 bases between the two ends. Germline assignment: CDR1 MDHEN and CDR2 SYDVKM. The CDR3 DNA follows: TGTGCCAGCAGGCCAGGGCGCTCCTACGAGCAGTACTTC. This encodes CASRPGRSYEQYF.

The chain couples TRBV5-1 to TRBJ1-6; 8 bases are a match to TRBD1. With V trimmed by 4 bases and J by 9 bases, 6 bases remained unmatched. The CDR3 runs to 14 residues. CDR1 is SGHRS, CDR2 YFSETQ, per germline. CDR3 loop: CASSLRQGSSPLHF. In DNA, the CDR3 is TGCGCCAGCAGCCTACGACAGGGGAGTTCACCCCTCCACTTT.

The genes are TRBV7-6 and TRBJ2-7; possibly TRBD1 for D (6 bases). The germline V and J ends were trimmed by 5 bases and 2 bases, with 19 bases remaining between them. The CDR3 contains 16 residues. Germline CDR1 reads SGHVS; CDR2 reads FNYEAQ. The CDR3 sequence is CASSKDRTERAYEQYF. CDR3 coding DNA: TGTGCCAGCAGCAAAGACAGGACAGAGAGAGCCTACGAGCAGTACTTC.

The J gene is TRBJ2-1, the V gene TRBV23-1; 13 positions match TRBD2. TRBV23-1 qualifies as an ORF whose function is uncertain. V dropped 8 bases and J dropped 4; count of bases not matched to a gene: 5. The CDR3 length is 15 residues. The CDR3 spells CASRQTSGGYNEQFF. The CDR3 nucleotides are TGCGCCAGCCGACAGACTAGCGGGGGGTACAATGAGCAGTTCTTC.

Turning to this clone: At the DNA level, this CDR3 is encoded by other sequences in the same sample as well. The chain recombines TRBV5-1 with TRBJ2-7; 7 bases align to TRBD1. The CDR3 contains 14 residues. Germline CDR1 is SGHRS and CDR2 is YFSETQ. V dropped 4 bases and J dropped 1; count of bases not matched to a gene: 5. The chain's CDR3 is CASSRDSLSYEQYF. CDR3 nucleotide sequence: TGCGCCAGCAGCCGGGACAGCTTGTCCTACGAGCAGTACTTC. The variable domain in full, with the rest retrieved from reference TRBV5-1 and TRBJ2-7, is KAGVTQTPRYLIKTRGQQVTLSCSPISGHRSVSWYQQTPGQGLQFLFEYFSETQRNKGNFPGRFSGRQFSNSRSEMNVSTLELGDSALYLCASSRDSLSYEQYFGPGTRLTVT.

This chain connects TRBV7-2 to TRBJ2-7; D not resolved. This CDR3 is built from 14 residues. The V and J ends lost 4 bases and 0 bases respectively, with 10 bases between them. Germline CDR1 is SGHTA and CDR2 is FQGNSA. The CDR3 is CASSSQVGSYEQYF. DNA of the CDR3: TGTGCCAGCAGCTCCCAGGTCGGCTCCTACGAGCAGTACTTC.

There are a few counts of this clone. The J gene is TRBJ1-5, the V gene TRBV2; the match to TRBD1 covers 8 bases. The CDR3 totals 14 residues. CDR1 and CDR2 (germline): SNHLY, FYNNEI. V trimming: 4 bases; J trimming: 5 bases; junction bases outside the gene matches: 4. DNA for the CDR3: TGTGCCAGCAGTGGACCAGGGGGCGATCAGCCCCAGCATTTT. It is translated as CASSGPGGDQPQHF.

Comments on this clone: Other nucleotide sequences from this sample produce the same CDR3. The V gene is TRBV9, the J gene TRBJ1-1; D gene uncertain. The germline V and J ends were trimmed by 0 bases and 2 bases, with 5 bases remaining between them. This CDR3 has 13 amino acids. Germline V gives CDR1 SGDLS, CDR2 YYNGEE. The DNA for the CDR3 is TGTGCCAGCAGCGTAGCAGTTAACACTGAAGCTTTCTTT. This encodes CASSVAVNTEAFF.

V usage is TRBV29-1 and J usage is TRBJ2-1; perhaps TRBD1 as D (5 bases). Between the trimmed V and J ends, which lost 0 bases and 7 bases, there was a span of 16 bases. CDR1 and CDR2 from the germline V gene are SQVTM and ANQGSEA. This CDR3 has 15 amino acids. CDR3 region: CSVEDLGRVKNEQFF. As DNA, the CDR3 is TGCAGCGTTGAAGATTTGGGCAGGGTTAAAAATGAGCAGTTCTTC.

V usage is TRBV7-2 and J usage is TRBJ1-2; D unclear. V lost 5 bases and J lost 4, with 8 bases in between. The CDR3 totals 12 residues. Germline assignment: CDR1 SGHTA and CDR2 FQGNSA. The CDR3 sequence is CASSTAGYGYTF. CDR3 nucleotides: TGTGCCAGCAGCACCGCAGGCTATGGCTACACCTTC.

The J gene is TRBJ2-3, the V gene TRBV29-1; TRBD1 matches 8 bases. The CDR3 covers 19 residues. Trimming took 6 bases from V and 2 from J; bases not matched to a gene: 22. Germline CDR1 reads SQVTM; CDR2 reads ANQGSEA. The DNA of the CDR3 is TGCAGCGTCAAATTAGGGGGATTTCGGACAGGGTTCGACACAGATACGCAGTATTTT. Encoded protein: CSVKLGGFRTGFDTDTQYF.

The chain combines TRBV7-9 with TRBJ1-1, with D possibly TRBD1 on 5 matching bases. From germline, CDR1 is SEHNR and CDR2 FQNEAQ (reference sequence). Trimming took off 3 bases at V and 4 bases at J, with 12 bases between the two ends. The CDR3 is 14 residues long. The CDR3 region is CASSLVGGSTEAFF. CDR3 nucleotides: TGTGCCAGCAGCTTGGTCGGGGGAAGCACTGAAGCTTTCTTT.

V and J are TRBV5-4 and TRBJ2-5; 8 bases are shared with TRBD1. CDR1 and CDR2 from the germline V gene are SGHNT and YYREEE (reference sequence). Trimming at V came to 1 base and at J to 5 bases, leaving 7 bases not matched to a gene. The CDR3 has 15 amino acids. The DNA of the CDR3 is TGTGCCAGCAGCTTGAATCAGGGGGCTCGGGAGACCCAGTACTTC. It yields the protein CASSLNQGARETQYF.

The rearrangement joins TRBV28 to TRBJ2-1, with D possibly TRBD2 on 6 matching bases. Germline V gives CDR1 MDHEN, CDR2 SYDVKM. Trimming removed 5 bases from V and 5 bases from J, with 19 bases in between. This CDR3 contains 16 residues. The CDR3 region is CASSLITGLAHNEQFF. The CDR3 DNA reads as TGTGCCAGCAGTCTAATAACGGGACTTGCCCACAATGAGCAGTTCTTC.

The chain joins TRBV4-1 to TRBJ1-5; weak D call: TRBD1 (6 bases). V shed 0 bases and J shed 5 bases, with 14 bases lying between them. There are 16 residues in the CDR3. Looked up from germline, CDR1 is MGHRA and CDR2 is YSYEKL. This CDR3 is CASSQDQGTGYQPQHF. As DNA, the CDR3 is TGCGCCAGCAGCCAAGATCAGGGGACGGGTTATCAGCCCCAGCATTTT.

This clone was counted between two and nine times. The V and J genes are TRBV4-2 and TRBJ1-6, with D unclear. Trimming removed 4 bases from V and 2 bases from J, with 12 bases in between. Germline V gene lookup returns CDR1 LGHNA and CDR2 YNFKEQ. This CDR3 has 16 residues. CDR3 DNA sequence: TGTGCCAGCAGCCGAGAACGGGAAACCTATAATTCACCCCTCCACTTT. Protein sequence: CASSRERETYNSPLHF.

This clone occurred a few times. The chain couples TRBV18 to TRBJ2-7; possible D gene TRBD1, 6 bases. The CDR3 contains 17 residues. V gave up 0 bases and J gave up 6 bases, with 21 bases separating them. Germline-derived CDR1 and CDR2 are KGHSH and LQKENI. CDR3 nucleotide sequence: TGTGCCAGCTCACCACCGTCCAGGGGCGGTGTATCTTTCGAGCAGTACTTC. Translation gives CASSPPSRGGVSFEQYF. Variable domain in full (rest from reference TRBV18 and TRBJ2-7): NAGVMQNPRHLVRRRGQEARLRCSPMKGHSHVYWYRQLPEEGLKFMVYLQKENIIDESGMPKERFSAEFPKEGPSILRIQQVVRGDSAAYFCASSPPSRGGVSFEQYFGPGTRLTVT.

V usage is TRBV9 and J usage is TRBJ2-2; the D gene is possibly TRBD2 (5 bases). Germline V gives CDR1 SGDLS, CDR2 YYNGEE. This CDR3 is built from 16 residues. Trimming cost V 0 bases and J 0 bases, with 9 bases left between them. For the CDR3, the DNA is TGTGCCAGCAGCGTAGGTCCGGACTCGAACACCGGGGAGCTGTTTTTT. Residues: CASSVGPDSNTGELFF.

This chain uses TRBV5-1 with TRBJ2-5, with D possibly TRBD1 on 6 matching bases. Germline assignment: CDR1 SGHRS and CDR2 YFSETQ. Trimming took off 0 bases at V and 3 bases at J, with 12 bases between the two ends. CDR3 size: 15 residues. This CDR3 reads CASSLDLRGKETQYF. CDR3 bases: TGCGCCAGCAGCTTGGATTTGAGGGGGAAAGAGACCCAGTACTTC.

The chain combines TRBV6-5 with TRBJ2-1, with 12 nucleotides matching TRBD1. After removal of 8 bases from V and 7 bases from J, the junction contained 9 bases not matched to a gene. Germline CDR1 and CDR2: MNHEY and SVGAGI. The CDR3 spans 15 residues. The CDR3 DNA follows: TGTGCCAGCGGGTCCGGGACAGGGGGCTGGAATGAGCAGTTCTTC. It encodes CASGSGTGGWNEQFF.

This clone has just a few counts. The chain employs TRBV6-5 and TRBJ2-1; possible D gene TRBD2, 6 bases. Germline CDR1 and CDR2: MNHEY and SVGAGI. Trimming took off 8 bases at V and 1 base at J, with 9 bases between the two ends. There are 13 residues in the CDR3. CDR3 in DNA: TGTGCCAGCGGGGGGAGATCCTACAATGAGCAGTTCTTC. Translated: CASGGRSYNEQFF.

This chain uses TRBV9 with TRBJ2-4, with TRBD1 identical over 8 bases. Looked up from germline, CDR1 is SGDLS and CDR2 is YYNGEE. V dropped 3 bases and J dropped 8; count of bases not matched to a gene: 16. CDR3 size: 17 residues. DNA of the CDR3: TGTGCCAGCAGCGCGCTGCTAGGACAGGGTGGGGTAGACATTCAGTACTTC. Translated: CASSALLGQGGVDIQYF.

The chain has TRBV7-3 and TRBJ1-2; D possibly corresponds to TRBD1 (6 bases). CDR1 and CDR2 from the germline V gene are SGHTA and FQGTGA. V was clipped by 2 bases and J by 8 bases, with 18 bases between them. The CDR3 totals 15 residues. DNA for the CDR3: TGTGCCAGCAGCTTATTCCCAGGGAGGGGGGGCGGCTACACCTTC. It encodes CASSLFPGRGGGYTF.

This clone appeared a few times. The chain combines TRBV16 with TRBJ1-2; 7 nucleotides line up with TRBD1. Germline CDR1 reads KGHSY; CDR2 reads FQNENV. The CDR3 is 14 residues long. Trimming took 2 bases from V and 4 from J; bases not matched to a gene: 4. CDR3 DNA: TGTGCCAGCAGCCAAGCGGACAGGCTCTATGGCTACACCTTC. The encoded protein is CASSQADRLYGYTF.

This sequence joins TRBV6-4 and TRBJ1-6, with 7 bases identical to TRBD1. CDR1 MRHNA and CDR2 SNTAGT come from the germline V gene. This CDR3 has 15 amino acids. The V and J ends lost 0 bases and 5 bases, in that order; junction bases with no gene match: 1. The CDR3 sequence: CASSDSQGDNSPLHF. The CDR3 nucleotides read TGTGCCAGCAGTGACTCGCAGGGGGATAATTCACCCCTCCACTTT.

The genes are TRBV2 and TRBJ1-5, with D tentatively TRBD1 (6 bases). Germline CDR1 SNHLY, CDR2 FYNNEI. Trimming left V 4 bases short and J 7 bases short, with 11 bases between. The CDR3 has 13 residues. The CDR3 loop reads CASSVGAEQPQHF. The DNA of the CDR3 is TGTGCCAGCAGTGTGGGGGCGGAACAGCCCCAGCATTTT.

This clone showed up just a few times. The CDR3 DNA reads as TGTGCCAGCAGCTTAGTAACAGGAGGGAGCACCGGGGAGCTGTTTTTT. This gives the protein CASSLVTGGSTGELFF. This sequence joins TRBV7-8 and TRBJ2-2, with D possibly matching TRBD2 (6 bases). The V and J ends lost 1 base and 4 bases respectively, with 13 bases between them. Germline CDR1 is SGHVS and CDR2 is FQNEAQ. The CDR3 sequence is 16 residues long.

The V and J genes are TRBV18 and TRBJ1-4; D may be TRBD1 (5 bases). The CDR3 totals 15 residues. The ends were cut back, 2 bases at V and 0 bases at J, with 7 bases in the middle. The germline CDR1 and CDR2 sequences are KGHSH and LQKENI. As DNA, the CDR3 is TGTGCCAGCTCACCATGGGGGGCAACTAATGAAAAACTGTTTTTT. This encodes CASSPWGATNEKLFF.

The genes are TRBV2 and TRBJ2-2; no definite D call. This CDR3 contains 13 residues. Trimming removed 6 bases from V and 6 bases from J, with 11 bases in between. Germline lookup yields CDR1 SNHLY and CDR2 FYNNEI. The CDR3 nucleotides read TGTGCCAGCAGGGCCCGAACGTCCGGGGAGCTGTTTTTT. Translated: CASRARTSGELFF.

The genes are TRBV7-3 and TRBJ2-7; D may be TRBD2 (6 bases). The V and J ends lost 4 bases and 4 bases respectively, with 14 bases between them. The CDR3 sequence is 14 residues long. Germline CDR1 SGHTA, CDR2 FQGTGA. In nucleotides, the CDR3 is TGTGCCAGCAGCTCCAGCCCGCGGGGATACGAGCAGTACTTC. The encoded protein is CASSSSPRGYEQYF.

This clone was counted once. This chain joins TRBV12-2 and TRBJ2-4; TRBD2 is the table's D call and was not checked against the DNA. TRBV12-2 represents a pseudogene. This CDR3 has 18 residues. The CDR3 protein is CASRPPGLAGGDKNIQYF. CDR3 in DNA: TGTGCAAGTCGCCCCCCGGGACTAGCGGGGGGAGACAAAAACATTCAGTACTTC.

The chain has TRBV5-1 and TRBJ1-3; 7 positions agree with TRBD1. The CDR3 contains 18 residues. Germline loops: CDR1 SGHRS, CDR2 YFSETQ. Unmatched junction bases numbered 9, after V lost 0 bases and J lost 0 bases. The CDR3 DNA is TGCGCCAGCAGCTTGGGATTGGGACAGAAAAGCTCTGGAAACACCATATATTTT. It codes for CASSLGLGQKSSGNTIYF.